A single sample is the source of the 10 T cell receptor beta chains below, sequenced in a study of blood T cell repertoires in COVID-19. Using immunoSEQ multiplex PCR, the repertoire was profiled, and TCRdb retains in-frame clones only, with some absent. This table has around 200,000 clones, approximately 83% appearing once. Sequenced sample: peripheral blood. These receptor sequences come from a woman aged 40 to 50 with active or convalescent COVID-19.

The chain joins TRBV4-1 to TRBJ1-6; D is possibly TRBD1 (6 bases). The CDR3 sequence is 15 residues long. V was trimmed by 2 bases and J by 7 bases, leaving 12 bases between them. Germline values: CDR1 MGHRA, CDR2 YSYEKL. For the CDR3, the DNA is TGCGCCAGCAGCCAATTATTACAGGGAAATTCACCCCTCCACTTT. This gives the protein CASSQLLQGNSPLHF.

The chain links TRBV11-2 to TRBJ1-5; TRBD1 agrees at 9 bases. Germline CDR1 SGHAT, CDR2 FQNNGV. This CDR3 is built from 15 residues. Trimming took 3 bases from V and 6 from J; bases not matched to a gene: 6. The CDR3 DNA sequence: TGTGCCAGCAGCTTCGGGACAGGGTTAGGTCAGCCCCAGCATTTT. This encodes CASSFGTGLGQPQHF. The entire variable domain, with the rest obtained from reference TRBV11-2 and TRBJ1-5, is as follows: EAGVAQSPRYKIIEKRQSVAFWCNPISGHATLYWYQQILGQGPKLLIQFQNNGVVDDSQLPKDRFSAERLKGVDSTLKIQPAKLEDSAVYLCASSFGTGLGQPQHFGDGTRLSIL.

This clone was seen only a few times. The CDR3 sequence: CASSQEAREGQPQHF. For the CDR3, the DNA is TGCGCCAGCAGCCAAGAAGCCAGGGAGGGCCAGCCCCAGCATTTT. The V call is TRBV4-3, the J call TRBJ1-5, with D possibly being TRBD1 (5 bases). V lost 0 bases, J lost 7 bases, and 13 bases lay in between. The germline CDR1 and CDR2 sequences are LGHNA and YSLEER. The CDR3 consists of 15 residues.

The chain has TRBV6-5 and TRBJ1-2, with TRBD1 as a possible D gene (5 bases). Germline V gene lookup returns CDR1 MNHEY and CDR2 SVGAGI. The V end lost 5 bases, the J end lost 4 bases, and 8 bases lay between the germline ends. This CDR3 contains 12 residues. For the CDR3, the DNA is TGTGCCAGCAGTACGGGGGTCTATGGCTACACCTTC. It yields the protein CASSTGVYGYTF.

The CDR3 is CAISVEGSEAFF. The CDR3 DNA follows: TGTGCCATCAGTGTTGAGGGTTCTGAAGCTTTCTTT. The chain combines TRBV10-3 with TRBJ1-1; D gene uncertain. Germline V gene sequence: CDR1 ENHRY, CDR2 SYGVKD. The V end lost 4 bases, the J end lost 6 bases, and 9 bases lay between the germline ends. The length of the CDR3 is 12 residues.

The V gene is TRBV9, the J gene TRBJ1-2, with D possibly matching TRBD1 (6 bases). The length of the CDR3 is 14 residues. The V and J ends lost 4 bases and 10 bases respectively, with 20 bases between them. Per germline, CDR1 SGDLS and CDR2 YYNGEE. Here the CDR3 reads CASSPFQGSKDYTF. The CDR3 bases are TGTGCCAGCAGCCCCTTCCAGGGGTCTAAGGACTACACCTTC.

The rearrangement joins TRBV7-3 to TRBJ1-5; 8 nucleotides align to TRBD1. Trimming removed 5 bases from V and 6 bases from J; junction bases left unmatched: 9. CDR1 is SGHTA and CDR2 is FQGTGA in the germline V gene. This CDR3 has 15 residues. The CDR3 sequence: CASSPRTGPSQPQHF. CDR3 sequence (DNA): TGTGCCAGCAGCCCCCGGACAGGGCCAAGTCAGCCCCAGCATTTT.

The chain carries TRBV23-1 and TRBJ2-7, with a possible D match to TRBD1 (6 bases). TRBV23-1 is an ORF for which the function is uncertain. Between the trimmed V and J ends, which lost 4 bases and 2 bases, there was a span of 12 bases. The length of the CDR3 is 14 residues. This CDR3 reads CASSPLDRTYEQYF. The CDR3 DNA reads TGCGCCAGCAGTCCCCTCGACAGGACCTACGAGCAGTACTTC.

There are a few counts of this clone. The chain recombines TRBV16 with TRBJ2-2; tentative D call: TRBD2 (5 bases). V lost 0 bases to trimming and J lost 4 bases, with 9 bases between them. This CDR3 spans 15 amino acids. CDR1 is KGHSY, CDR2 FQNENV, per germline. CDR3 amino acids: CASSQSESGTGELFF. CDR3 nucleotides: TGTGCCAGCAGCCAATCCGAAAGCGGCACCGGGGAGCTGTTTTTT. The variable domain in full, with the rest retrieved from reference TRBV16 and TRBJ2-2, is GEEVAQTPKHLVRGEGQKAKLYCAPIKGHSYVFWYQQVLKNEFKFLISFQNENVFDETGMPKERFSAKCLPNSPCSLEIQATKLEDSAVYFCASSQSESGTGELFFGEGSRLTVL.

The J gene is TRBJ2-3, the V gene TRBV11-2, with D possibly being TRBD2 (5 bases). Trimming removed 1 base at V and 0 bases at J, with 11 bases between. The V gene's germline CDR1 is SGHAT and CDR2 FQNNGV. CDR3 size: 16 residues. In nucleotides, the CDR3 is TGTGCCAGCAGCTTAGTAGCGAGAGCTAGCACAGATACGCAGTATTTT. Encoded protein: CASSLVARASTDTQYF.